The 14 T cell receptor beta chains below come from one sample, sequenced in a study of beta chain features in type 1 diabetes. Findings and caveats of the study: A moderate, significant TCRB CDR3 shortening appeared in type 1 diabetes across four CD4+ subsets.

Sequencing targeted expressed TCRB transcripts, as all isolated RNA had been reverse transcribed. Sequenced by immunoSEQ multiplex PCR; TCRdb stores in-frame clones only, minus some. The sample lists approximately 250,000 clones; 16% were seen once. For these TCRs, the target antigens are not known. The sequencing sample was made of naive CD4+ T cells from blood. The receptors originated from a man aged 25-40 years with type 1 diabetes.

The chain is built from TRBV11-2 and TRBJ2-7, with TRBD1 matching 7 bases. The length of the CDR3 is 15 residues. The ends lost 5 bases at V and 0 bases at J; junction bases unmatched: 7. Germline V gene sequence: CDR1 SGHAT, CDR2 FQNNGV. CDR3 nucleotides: TGTGCCAGCAGCGTACTACAGGGGAGCTCCTACGAGCAGTACTTC. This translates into CASSVLQGSSYEQYF.

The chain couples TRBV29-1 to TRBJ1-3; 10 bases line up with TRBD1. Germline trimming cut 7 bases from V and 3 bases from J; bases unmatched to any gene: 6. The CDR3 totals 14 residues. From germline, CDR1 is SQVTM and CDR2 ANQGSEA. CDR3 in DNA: TGCAGCGCTGGGGACAGGGGAAGTGGAAACACCATATATTTT. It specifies CSAGDRGSGNTIYF. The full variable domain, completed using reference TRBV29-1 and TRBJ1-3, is SAVISQKPSRDICQRGTSLTIQCQVDSQVTMMFWYRQQPGQSLTLIATANQGSEATYESGFVIDKFPISRPNLTFSTLTVSNMSPEDSSIYLCSAGDRGSGNTIYFGEGSWLTVV.

CDR3 in amino acids: CASSPRLAGGPETQYF. The CDR3 region has the DNA TGTGCCAGCAGCCCTAGACTAGCGGGAGGGCCGGAGACCCAGTACTTC. V gene TRBV7-2 combines with J gene TRBJ2-5; 14 nucleotides line up with TRBD2. Germline V gene lookup returns CDR1 SGHTA and CDR2 FQGNSA. The CDR3 is 16 amino acids. J lost 5 bases, V lost 5 bases, and 7 bases had no gene match.

CDR3 loop: CAISTGGYEQYF. The CDR3 nucleotides read TGTGCCATCAGTACAGGGGGCTACGAGCAGTACTTC. This rearrangement joins TRBV10-3 to TRBJ2-7; 8 bases map to TRBD1. J gave up 3 bases and V 5 bases, and 0 bases lay outside the gene matches. CDR3 length equals 12 residues. Per the germline V gene, CDR1 is ENHRY and CDR2 is SYGVKD.

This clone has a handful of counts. CDR3 nucleotides: TGTGCCAGCAGTGACGCGGGAGGGCCGGGGGATACGCAGTATTTT. Amino acid sequence: CASSDAGGPGDTQYF. This chain uses TRBV25-1 with TRBJ2-3, with TRBD2 matching 9 bases. The CDR3 extends over 15 amino acids. CDR1 and CDR2 (germline): MGHDK, SYGVNS. The junction had 7 bases not matched to a gene; V was cut back by 3 bases and J by 6 bases.

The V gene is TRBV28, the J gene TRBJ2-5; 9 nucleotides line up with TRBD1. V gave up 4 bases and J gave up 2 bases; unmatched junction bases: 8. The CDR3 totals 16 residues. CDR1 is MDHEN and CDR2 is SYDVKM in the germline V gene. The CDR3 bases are TGTGCCAGCAGTTCGGGACAGGGTGGGCCTCAAGAGACCCAGTACTTC. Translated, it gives CASSSGQGGPQETQYF.

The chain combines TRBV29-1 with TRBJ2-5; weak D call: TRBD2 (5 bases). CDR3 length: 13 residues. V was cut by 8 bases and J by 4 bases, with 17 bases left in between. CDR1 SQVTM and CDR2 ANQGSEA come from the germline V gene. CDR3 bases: TGCAGCCTGCGGACTGCTGAGAGAGAGACCCAGTACTTC. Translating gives CSLRTAERETQYF.

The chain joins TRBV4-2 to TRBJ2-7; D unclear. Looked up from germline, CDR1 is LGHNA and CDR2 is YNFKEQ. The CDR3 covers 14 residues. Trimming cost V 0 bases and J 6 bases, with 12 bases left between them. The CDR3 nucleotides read TGTGCCAGCAGCCAAGATTTGTACGAACGCGAGCAGTACTTC. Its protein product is CASSQDLYEREQYF.

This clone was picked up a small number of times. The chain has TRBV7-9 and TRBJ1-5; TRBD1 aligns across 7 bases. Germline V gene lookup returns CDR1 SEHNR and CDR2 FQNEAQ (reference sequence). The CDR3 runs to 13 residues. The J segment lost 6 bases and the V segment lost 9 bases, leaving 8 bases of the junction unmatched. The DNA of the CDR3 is TGTGCCAGTGGCAGGGGGAACGGTCAGCCCCAGCATTTT. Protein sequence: CASGRGNGQPQHF.

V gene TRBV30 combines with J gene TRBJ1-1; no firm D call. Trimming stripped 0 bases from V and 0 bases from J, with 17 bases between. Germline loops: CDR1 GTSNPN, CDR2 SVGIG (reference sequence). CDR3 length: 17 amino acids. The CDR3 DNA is TGTGCCTGGAGTGTATCGGCCGGGAGGTGGATGAACACTGAAGCTTTCTTT. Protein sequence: CAWSVSAGRWMNTEAFF.

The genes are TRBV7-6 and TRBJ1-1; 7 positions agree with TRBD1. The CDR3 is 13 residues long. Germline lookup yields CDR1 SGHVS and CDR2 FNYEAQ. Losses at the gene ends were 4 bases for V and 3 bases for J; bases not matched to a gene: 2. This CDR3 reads CASSSQGDTEAFF. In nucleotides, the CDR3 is TGTGCCAGCAGCTCTCAGGGGGACACTGAAGCTTTCTTT.

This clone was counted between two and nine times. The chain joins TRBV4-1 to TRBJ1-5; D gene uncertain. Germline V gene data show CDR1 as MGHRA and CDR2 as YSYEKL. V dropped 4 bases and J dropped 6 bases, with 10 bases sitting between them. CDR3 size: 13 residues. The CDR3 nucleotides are TGCGCCAGCAGCCCAGACCCTCTTCAGCCCCAGCATTTT. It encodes CASSPDPLQPQHF.

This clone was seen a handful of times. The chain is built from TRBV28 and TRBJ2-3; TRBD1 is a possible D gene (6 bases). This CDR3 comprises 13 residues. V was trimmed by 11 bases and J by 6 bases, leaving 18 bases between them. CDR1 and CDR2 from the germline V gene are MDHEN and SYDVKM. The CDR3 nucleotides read TGTGCCTGGGGACATCCCCTTAGGGATACGCAGTATTTT. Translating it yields CAWGHPLRDTQYF.

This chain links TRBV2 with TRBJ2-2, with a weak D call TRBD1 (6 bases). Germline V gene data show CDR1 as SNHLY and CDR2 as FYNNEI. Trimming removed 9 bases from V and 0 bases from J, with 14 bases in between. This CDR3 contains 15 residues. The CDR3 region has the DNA TGTGCCAGTACCATTAACAGGGCGAACACCGGGGAGCTGTTTTTT. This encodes CASTINRANTGELFF.